Shown below are 16 T cell receptor beta chains from a single sample sequenced in a study of CD8+ T cells in alopecia areata (dated by TCRdb to the late 2010s). Library preparation employed the immunoSEQ multiplex PCR assay. For TCR sequencing, RNA was extracted from every sample and reverse transcribed into cDNA to serve as template. TCRdb obtained this table from immuneACCESS and retained in-frame rearrangements with V and J assigned. These tables miss some clones; where compared with another copy, unresolved V genes account for less than half of the shortfall, and the remainder is unexplained. The sample has 90,000 to 150,000 clones on record, approximately 60% of them singletons. The top ten constitute 2.5% to 3.5% of the sample. Sequencing was carried out using CD4+ T cells sorted from blood. These receptors all stem from a human donor in good health.

This clone has just a few counts. This chain joins TRBV14 and TRBJ1-4; unclear D gene. Between the trimmed V and J ends, which lost 1 base and 8 bases, there was a span of 17 bases. From germline, CDR1 is SGHDN and CDR2 FVKESK. This CDR3 is 16 amino acids long. In DNA form, the CDR3 reads TGTGCCAGCAGCCAAGCAGGACTTCTACGAGGGGAAAAACTGTTTTTT. This encodes CASSQAGLLRGEKLFF.

The chain links TRBV4-1 to TRBJ1-4; 7 positions match TRBD1. The V segment lost 1 base and the J segment 5 bases; nucleotides outside the gene matches: 4. Germline V gene sequence: CDR1 MGHRA, CDR2 YSYEKL. This CDR3 comprises 15 residues. The CDR3 DNA reads TGCGCCAGCAGCCAAGGGAGGGGACAGAATGAAAAACTGTTTTTT. Translating gives CASSQGRGQNEKLFF.

This clone was seen repeatedly, ten times or more. The chain recombines TRBV4-1 with TRBJ2-5; no definite D call. This CDR3 has 14 amino acids. Germline lookup yields CDR1 MGHRA and CDR2 YSYEKL. Trimming took 1 base from V and 4 from J, leaving 10 bases between them. CDR3 sequence: CASSQGRVGETQYF. CDR3 nucleotides: TGCGCCAGCAGCCAAGGGCGAGTAGGAGAGACCCAGTACTTC.

DNA of the CDR3: TGTGCCAGCAGGGGGTGGGTGCGGGCAGATACGCAGTATTTT. Amino acid sequence: CASRGWVRADTQYF. This chain uses TRBV6-5 with TRBJ2-3; tentatively, D is TRBD2 (5 bases). From germline, CDR1 is MNHEY and CDR2 SVGAGI. The CDR3 covers 14 residues. V was cut by 6 bases and J by 4 bases, with 14 bases left in between.

About this clone itself: This sample also contains other DNA sequences that code for the same CDR3. This sequence joins TRBV18 and TRBJ2-5, with 7 nucleotides matching TRBD2. This CDR3 comprises 14 residues. Germline CDR1 KGHSH, CDR2 LQKENI. J was trimmed by 4 bases and V by 0 bases; bases with no gene match: 2. CDR3 region: CASSPPGGGETQYF. CDR3 bases: TGTGCCAGCTCACCACCGGGCGGGGGAGAGACCCAGTACTTC. The full variable domain, rest sourced from reference TRBV18 and TRBJ2-5, is NAGVMQNPRHLVRRRGQEARLRCSPMKGHSHVYWYRQLPEEGLKFMVYLQKENIIDESGMPKERFSAEFPKEGPSILRIQQVVRGDSAAYFCASSPPGGGETQYFGPGTRLLVL.

The V and J genes are TRBV7-9 and TRBJ1-5; the match to TRBD1 covers 9 bases. CDR1 SEHNR and CDR2 FQNEAQ come from the germline V gene (reference sequence). The junction had 7 bases not matched to a gene; V was cut back by 3 bases and J by 7 bases. This CDR3 contains 15 residues. Here the CDR3 reads CASSLSQGAGQPQHF. For the CDR3, the DNA is TGTGCCAGCAGCTTGTCACAGGGGGCAGGGCAGCCCCAGCATTTT.

The chain recombines TRBV6-6 with TRBJ2-6; D remains ambiguous. CDR1 is MNHNY, CDR2 SVGAGI, per germline (reference sequence). This CDR3 region has 15 residues. The V and J ends lost 6 bases and 2 bases respectively, with 11 bases between them. The DNA of the CDR3 is TGTGCCAGCAGACCCCAGGTCCCTGGGGCCAACGTCCTGACTTTC. It yields the protein CASRPQVPGANVLTF.

As regards this clone: This CDR3 fails to terminate in the conserved phenylalanine or tryptophan, so it likely reflects a read error. The DNA is omitted, as the CDR3 cannot be located on it reliably, and the CDR3 follows TCRdb's listing. CDR3 protein: CASSLVPT. V is TRBV7-9 and J is TRBJ2-3. 8 amino acids form the CDR3, both terminal residues included. CDR1 SEHNR and CDR2 FQNEAQ come from the germline V gene (reference sequence).

J is TRBJ2-1 and V is TRBV5-1; possibly TRBD2 for D (6 bases). From germline, CDR1 is SGHRS and CDR2 YFSETQ. Trimming left V 0 bases short and J 9 bases short, with 13 bases between. This CDR3 contains 14 residues. CDR3 DNA: TGCGCCAGCAGCTTGGGACTAGAAAGAGGTGAGCAGTTCTTC. The encoded protein is CASSLGLERGEQFF.

The DNA for the CDR3 is TGTGCCTGGACACAGAACTATGGCTACACCTTC. This encodes CAWTQNYGYTF. V usage is TRBV30 and J usage is TRBJ1-2, with D hard to call. CDR3 length equals 11 residues. The V gene lost 4 bases and the J gene lost 2 bases, with 5 bases spanning the gap. Germline lookup yields CDR1 GTSNPN and CDR2 SVGIG (reference sequence).

The chain links TRBV6-5 to TRBJ1-1, with TRBD1 matching over 7 bases. The CDR3 sequence is 14 residues long. Germline CDR1 MNHEY, CDR2 SVGAGI. With V trimmed by 6 bases and J by 4 bases, 8 bases remained unmatched. The CDR3 DNA reads as TGTGCCAGCAGCAGGGGGGGTGGGGGCACTGAAGCTTTCTTT. Its translation: CASSRGGGGTEAFF.

This clone was seen only a few times. The CDR3 DNA reads TGTGCCAGCAGCCGAAGCCTGGGACACACCGGGGAGCTGTTTTTT. It yields the protein CASSRSLGHTGELFF. The chain carries TRBV5-6 and TRBJ2-2; perhaps D is TRBD1 or TRBD2 (5 bases each). V lost 4 bases and J lost 3, with 13 bases in between. In germline, CDR1 is SGHDT, CDR2 YYEEEE. The CDR3 totals 15 residues.

The J gene is TRBJ2-1, the V gene TRBV7-9, with D tentatively TRBD1 (5 bases). The CDR3 has 14 amino acids. Trimming removed 2 bases from V and 10 bases from J, with 15 bases in between. The V gene's germline CDR1 is SEHNR and CDR2 FQNEAQ (reference sequence). CDR3 in amino acids: CASSLFTGPNEQFF. The CDR3 nucleotides are TGTGCCAGCAGCTTATTCACAGGCCCTAACGAGCAGTTCTTC.

There are a few counts of this clone. J is TRBJ2-7 and V is TRBV20-1; TRBD1 aligns across 9 bases. J lost 10 bases, V lost 2 bases, and 3 bases had no gene match. The CDR3 is 11 residues long. Germline CDR1 DFQATT, CDR2 SNEGSKA (reference sequence). DNA of the CDR3: TGCAGTGCTAGATCGGGACAGGGCCAGTACTTC. As protein: CSARSGQGQYF.

Regarding this clone: Other DNA sequences in the sample encode the same CDR3. V and J are TRBV29-1 and TRBJ2-7, with 9 bases that match TRBD1. V lost 7 bases to trimming and J lost 1 base; unmatched junction nucleotides: 2. CDR3 length: 12 residues. Germline lookup yields CDR1 SQVTM and CDR2 ANQGSEA. This CDR3 is CSGGQGSYEQYF. The CDR3, as DNA: TGCAGCGGGGGACAGGGTTCCTACGAGCAGTACTTC.

This sequence joins TRBV7-2 and TRBJ2-4, with 8 bases aligning to TRBD2. This CDR3 contains 15 residues. The V and J ends lost 1 base and 8 bases, in that order; junction bases with no gene match: 7. Germline assignment: CDR1 SGHTA and CDR2 FQGNSA. Written as DNA, the CDR3 is TGTGCCAGCAGCTTAGGGTCGGGAGGGAAGGACATTCAGTACTTC. It codes for CASSLGSGGKDIQYF.